A selection of T cell receptor beta chains follows, all from one sample in a study of CD8+ T cells in alopecia areata. Measured with immunoSEQ multiplex PCR; TCRdb has only the in-frame clones, and not every one. The sample has around 190,000 clones, more than 55% seen once. Specimen: CD8+ T cells sorted from blood. These TCRs come from a human donor in good health. CDR3s include the opening cysteine and the closing phenylalanine or tryptophan. D genes are given only for firm matches. Rows may omit the clone size; those that give it use once, few, many or a size class.

j_gene,d_gene,abundance,v_gene,CDR3nt,CDR3aa
TRBJ2-3,NA,NA,TRBV4-1,TGCGCCAGCGGCCGGGACAGCACAGATACGCAGTATTTT,CASGRDSTDTQYF
TRBJ1-4,NA,few,TRBV6-5,TGTGCCAGCAGTTCGCTCAGGGAAGTGAAAGAAAAACTGTTTTTT,CASSSLREVKEKLFF
TRBJ2-7,TRBD2,NA,TRBV11-2,TGTGCCAGCAGCTTAGAGGGCGGGAGACCCTACGAGCAGTACTTC,CASSLEGGRPYEQYF
TRBJ2-7,NA,NA,TRBV6-5,TGTGCCAGCAGTTACTTGGGTAAAGGAGAGCAGTACTTC,CASSYLGKGEQYF
TRBJ2-1,NA,few,TRBV10-3,TGTGCCATCAGTGAACCCGGGCGTGGGGAGCAGTTCTTC,CAISEPGRGEQFF
TRBJ2-5,NA,NA,TRBV12-5,TGTGCTAGTGGTCCCCCGGCAGGGGAGGAGACCCAGTACTTC,CASGPPAGEETQYF
TRBJ1-6,NA,NA,TRBV5-6,TGTGCCAGCACCTTCCCAGGCTCACCCCTCCACTTT,CASTFPGSPLHF
TRBJ1-2,NA,NA,TRBV27,TGTGCCAGCAGGAAACAGTGGCAGAACTATGGCTACACCTTC,CASRKQWQNYGYTF
TRBJ2-7,TRBD1,few,TRBV18,TGTGCCAGCTCGGGACAGTCGTACGAGCAGTACTTC,CASSGQSYEQYF
TRBJ1-1,NA,NA,TRBV29-1,TGCAGCGTTTCGGACAGGAACACTGAAGCTTTCTTT,CSVSDRNTEAFF
TRBJ1-1,NA,NA,TRBV5-1,TGCGCCAGCAGCTTGAACAGTTTGAACACTGAAGCTTTCTTT,CASSLNSLNTEAFF
TRBJ1-2,NA,NA,TRBV19,TGTGCCAGTAGCCCCCGCAGTGGGGGGCGCGACTATGGCTACACCTTC,CASSPRSGGRDYGYTF
TRBJ2-5,TRBD2,NA,TRBV5-6,TGTGCCAGCAGCTTGGACGGGAGGGTGGAGACCCAGTACTTC,CASSLDGRVETQYF
TRBJ2-3,TRBD2,NA,TRBV2,TGTGCCAGCAGTGAATGGGTTAGCGGGGGGGCCGGCACAGATACGCAGTATTTT,CASSEWVSGGAGTDTQYF
TRBJ1-5,NA,few,TRBV27,TGTGCCAGCAGTTGGGGGAGCAATCAGCCCCAGCATTTT,CASSWGSNQPQHF
TRBJ2-6,NA,NA,TRBV5-6,TGTGCCAGCAGCTTGAGGGGAGCCGCCCCTGGGGCCAACGTCCTGACTTTC,CASSLRGAAPGANVLTF
TRBJ2-5,NA,once,TRBV7-9,TGTGCCAGCAGCGCACAGCAAACAGGGAGCCAAGAGACCCAGTACTTC,CASSAQQTGSQETQYF
TRBJ2-1,NA,few,TRBV19,TGTGCCAGTAGTCCCAATGAGCAGTTCTTC,CASSPNEQFF
TRBJ2-1,TRBD2,NA,TRBV6-5,TGTGCCAGCAGCTCCGGGGGGGGCTCCTACAATGAGCAGTTCTTC,CASSSGGGSYNEQFF
TRBJ2-3,NA,NA,TRBV27,TGTGCCAGCAGCCCCACCACAGATACGCAGTATTTT,CASSPTTDTQYF
TRBJ2-7,NA,NA,TRBV4-1,TGCGCCAGCAGCCAAGCCCCAGGGACCTACGAGCAGTACTTC,CASSQAPGTYEQYF
TRBJ2-1,NA,NA,TRBV29-1,TGCAGCGCCGGACAGCCCAATGAGCAGTTCTTC,CSAGQPNEQFF
TRBJ2-1,TRBD2,NA,TRBV5-4,TGTGCCAGCAGCTTACTAGCGGGGGGGCCGAATGAGCAGTTCTTC,CASSLLAGGPNEQFF
TRBJ2-1,NA,NA,TRBV5-4,TGTGCCAGCAGCTTGGGTAGGGTGTCCTACAATGAGCAGTTCTTC,CASSLGRVSYNEQFF
TRBJ1-2,TRBD1,NA,TRBV29-1,TGCAGCGTTCACCCGGGAACCACAGGGGAGGGCTACACCTTC,CSVHPGTTGEGYTF
TRBJ2-7,NA,NA,TRBV5-1,TGCGCCAGCAGCCCGACACCAAACTACGAGCAGTACTTC,CASSPTPNYEQYF
TRBJ2-4,TRBD2,few,TRBV7-9,TGTGCCAGCAGCTCGGGGGGCAAAAACATTCAGTACTTC,CASSSGGKNIQYF
TRBJ1-1,NA,once,TRBV27,TGTGCCAGCAGTCTACAGAGAATGAACACTGAAGCTTTCTTT,CASSLQRMNTEAFF
TRBJ2-7,NA,NA,TRBV11-3,TGTGCCAGCAGCTCCCGGGGCCAAGGGGGAGACGAGCAGTACTTC,CASSSRGQGGDEQYF
TRBJ2-3,NA,NA,TRBV9,TGTGCCAGCAGCGTAGGGACCACAGATACGCAGTATTTT,CASSVGTTDTQYF
TRBJ2-5,NA,NA,TRBV9,TGTGCCAGCAGTGAGTACGGAGAGACCCAGTACTTC,CASSEYGETQYF
TRBJ1-1,NA,NA,TRBV27,TGTGCCAGCAGTTTATCGTACGGATACACTGAAGCTTTCTTT,CASSLSYGYTEAFF
TRBJ2-3,NA,NA,TRBV13,TGTGCCAGCAGCTTAGAAGATACGCAGTATTTT,CASSLEDTQYF
TRBJ1-1,TRBD1,NA,TRBV7-2,TGTGCCAGCAGCTGGGGACAGAGAGAAGCTTTCTTT,CASSWGQREAFF
TRBJ2-7,NA,NA,TRBV13,TGTGCCAGCAGCTCGCCTGAGGGCAGTTCCTCCTACGAGCAGTACTTC,CASSSPEGSSSYEQYF